This T cell receptor (beta chain) was obtained from a study of technical replicates of blood from a few donors. The CDR3 length is 14 residues. Trimming removed 1 base from V and 2 bases from J, with 7 bases in between. The germline CDR1 and CDR2 sequences are SGHRS and YFSETQ. The table came from immunoSEQ multiplex PCR; TCRdb's copy has only in-frame clones and leaves some out. Here the sample spans approximately 73,000 clones, 90% to 95% being singletons. Sequences were obtained from T cells isolated from PBMCs. The V gene is TRBV5-1, the J gene TRBJ1-5; maybe TRBD1 (6 bases). The TCR comes from a human donor in good health. In DNA form, the CDR3 reads TGCGCCAGCAGCTTGTCAGGGGGCAATCAGCCCCAGCATTTT. It specifies CASSLSGGNQPQHF.